This TCR beta chain was observed in a study of T cells expressing NK-cell markers. Findings of the study overall: Whether expanded NKG2C+ T cell clones recognized HCMV stayed uncertain.

Details on this clonotype: Its matching antigen is unknown.

Germline CDR1 SGHDT, CDR2 YYEEEE. The CDR3 runs to 14 residues. TCRdb re-called the 5' RACE reads and gives one entry per CDR3 protein, without DNA. The specimen's table records 150,000 to 180,000 distinct CDR3 sequences. Sequences were obtained from blood T cells: a sorted CD56 or NKG2C T cell subset, CD4+ or CD8+ T cells, or bulk PBMC T cells (not recorded which). The source of this sequence is a woman aged 45-60 years in good health. The genes are TRBV5-6 and TRBJ2-5; TCRdb selects TRBD1, and the lack of DNA leaves this call unchecked. The CDR3 sequence is CASSFGTGTETQYF.